This T cell receptor (beta chain) was profiled in a study of blood T cell repertoires in COVID-19. Study as a whole: Samples representing acute and convalescent COVID-19 were sourced from the United States, Italy and Spain. Nucleic acid was either cDNA or gDNA, and it came from T cells, B-cell-depleted T cells, or PBMCs.

Seattle participants joined during active infection and were tracked over time. Study processing details: It was from reference gene primer amplification that nucleated cell counts were estimated. Here immunoSEQ multiplex PCR was the method, and the copy in TCRdb shows in-frame clones only, minus some. V and J calls and clone size follow that table, whereas D and trimming were derived from the DNA. The sample has under 20,000 clones, approximately 80% seen once. The CDR3 covers 13 residues. From germline, CDR1 is MNHNY and CDR2 SVGAGI (reference sequence). V lost 4 bases to trimming and J lost 5 bases; unmatched junction nucleotides: 4.

Sequenced: peripheral blood. V is TRBV6-6 and J is TRBJ2-7, with 8 bases lining up with TRBD1. This clonotype originated in a man aged 65-85 years with COVID-19, enrolled during active disease. The CDR3 DNA reads TGTGCCAGCAGTTTCGACAGGGGCCACGAGCAGTACTTC. It codes for CASSFDRGHEQYF.